The sequence of this T cell receptor beta chain was determined in a study of read filtering for tumor transcriptome and immune sequencing (dated by TCRdb to about 2020). Broadly, across the study: The cohort consisted of some 16 male and around 14 female patients, with a mean age of about 64 years and an age range of about 47 to 90. Under revised international staging, 8 or 9 patients fell into R-ISS I, more than 15 into R-ISS II and roughly 7 into R-ISS III. After DNase treatment, whole-transcriptome libraries were prepared using the TruSeq RNA Access Library Prep Kit. Per sample, about 3.5 to 11 million TCR-region mapped reads were obtained with IR-seq, compared with only about 80 to 1,400 with RNA-seq. Using the same bone marrow samples, the study ran both targeted immune repertoire sequencing and bulk whole-transcriptome sequencing and then compared the TCR repertoires from each method. A main aim was a read-filtering strategy for immune repertoire data, specifically whether clonotypes supported by a single read should be removed.

The germline V gene gives CDR1 as KGHDR and CDR2 as SFDVKD. The CDR3 numbers 17 residues from cysteine through phenylalanine. Kept here is only the CDR3 DNA, which spans 51 bases and is read in frame from base 1. Unmatched junction bases come to 8, with V trimmed by 3 bases and J by 0 bases. The research as a whole found: The correlation between IR-seq and RNA-seq shared clonotype proportions rose when single-read clonotypes were removed. The sorted CD138-negative fraction was a mixed bone marrow immune population, not purified T cells. Clonotypes were captured by IR-seq at much higher depth and more reliably than by RNA-seq, and smaller IR-seq throughput was sufficient for identification of most shared clonotypes. Single-read clonotypes made up roughly 81% of clonotypes but about 3.5% of total reads in IR-seq, and under 75% of clonotypes and about 45% of reads in RNA-seq.

This clonotype was counted only a few times. Its antigen remains undetermined. There are no base qualities to consult, and no much larger clone falls within one base. TCR libraries were built from 400 ng RNA with the Immunoverse kit, using molecular barcoded adaptors covering alpha/delta and beta/gamma chains. TCR library preparation used the same RNA that was used for transcriptome sequencing. Sequencing of the TCR libraries was done on an Illumina HiSeq 4000 with 2 x 150 cycles. The authors' analysis ran thus. MiXCR aligned TCR reads to human V, D, J and C references and assembled the aligned reads into CDR3 clonotypes, with quality filtering and error correction included. The tcR package in R was used to analyze clonotype counts and gene usage diversity. For inspection of raw mapping reads, RNA-seq reads were mapped by STAR aligner version 2.5.3a onto GRCh37 of the human genome. To test the effect of sequencing depth on detected clonotypes, IR-seq fastq files were randomly downsampled using Seqtk 1.3. TCRdb reworked the public reads: Q25 trimming with fastp, MiXCR clone assembly, productive beta chains retained. Rows with a matching CDR3 protein are joined into one entry that keeps the most common DNA and genes. The V and J calls come from TCRdb's annotation, not from the publication. Across this sample there are over 80,000 distinct CDR3 sequences, with 10% to 15% seen only once. In total, the top ten clones hold about 15% of the sample.

Every patient had bone marrow sampled at the time of active disease. Isolation of bone marrow mononuclear cells was performed by Ficoll-Hypaque density gradient centrifugation. Myeloma plasma cells were removed and CD138-negative cells were obtained by negative selection following labeling with CD138 magnetic microbeads on a MACS separator. Flow cytometry with CD138 antibodies on an Attune NxT was used to check how pure the isolated cells were. Total RNA was extracted using TRIzol reagent and was quantified on a NanoDrop spectrophotometer. Paired RNA-seq and IR-seq were performed on each patient's CD138-negative bone marrow sample.

Sequenced input: a population of CD138-negative cells sorted from bone marrow. According to the study, the label for this sample's cell subset or site signals: bone marrow mononuclear cells depleted of CD138+ plasma/myeloma cells by negative magnetic selection. This TCR was sampled from a donor aged 40 or older with multiple myeloma. This chain is built from TRBV24-1 and TRBJ2-3; 7 junctional bases match TRBD2. The DNA sequence is as follows: TGTGCCACCAGTGATCCCGCACTAGCGTCCAGCACAGATACGCAGTATTTT. Translated, it gives CATSDPALASSTDTQYF.